These T cell receptor beta chains were read from a single sample in a study of T cells in Graves' hyperthyroidism and ophthalmopathy. TCRdb re-analysed the multiplex PCR reads in MiXCR, keeping a single row per CDR3 protein. The data hold 550,000 to 800,000 distinct CDR3 sequences, with 17% observed a single time. Sample: blood. Receptors were obtained from a man aged 45-65 years with Graves' hyperthyroidism. CDR3s include the opening cysteine and the closing phenylalanine or tryptophan.

TRBV9	TRBJ2-3	CASSVSRPSTDTQYF
TRBV9	TRBJ2-5	CASSATGGPGETQYF
TRBV28	TRBJ2-3	CASGIGGRPKDTQYF
TRBV18	TRBJ2-3	CASSPSPRDTDTQYF
TRBV24-1	TRBJ2-1	CATSDFIGYNEQFF
TRBV6-2/TRBV6-3	TRBJ2-1	CASKRGSYGEQFF
TRBV10-3	TRBJ2-1	CAISEPSAGTSYNEQFF
TRBV5-6	TRBJ2-2	CASSLYLAGSTGELFF
TRBV7-3	TRBJ1-6	CASSLLRSENSPLHF
TRBV30	TRBJ2-7	CAWNRGQGSSYEQYF
TRBV9	TRBJ1-2	CASSVGSIQYGYTF
TRBV20-1	TRBJ2-1	CSARVVRGLAGVDEQFF
TRBV30	TRBJ2-2	CAWNIVRTGELFF
TRBV18	TRBJ1-2	CASSYPPVEEYGYTF
TRBV9	TRBJ2-7	CASSVSNTGPHEQYF
TRBV10-3	TRBJ2-1	CAISPYQDNEQFF
TRBV19	TRBJ2-7	CASSHPGTGGSYEQYF
TRBV5-1	TRBJ2-1	CASSRLPTGGSYNEQFF
TRBV4-1	TRBJ1-1	CASSQTGRMNTEAFF
TRBV18	TRBJ2-1	CASSTGQLNEQFF